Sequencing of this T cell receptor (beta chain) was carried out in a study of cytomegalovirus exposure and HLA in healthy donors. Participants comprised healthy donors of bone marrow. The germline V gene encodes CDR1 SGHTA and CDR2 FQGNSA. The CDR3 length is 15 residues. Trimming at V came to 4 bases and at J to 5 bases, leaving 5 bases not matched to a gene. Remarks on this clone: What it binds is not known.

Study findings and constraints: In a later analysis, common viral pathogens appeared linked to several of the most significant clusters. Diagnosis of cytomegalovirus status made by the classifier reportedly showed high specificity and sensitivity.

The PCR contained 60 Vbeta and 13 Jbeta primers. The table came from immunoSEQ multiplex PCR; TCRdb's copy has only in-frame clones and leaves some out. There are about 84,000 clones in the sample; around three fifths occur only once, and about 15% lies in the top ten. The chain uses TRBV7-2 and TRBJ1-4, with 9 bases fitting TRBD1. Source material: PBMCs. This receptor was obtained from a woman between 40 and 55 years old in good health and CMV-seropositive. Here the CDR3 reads CASSSGGTGNEKLFF. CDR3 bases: TGTGCCAGCAGCTCCGGCGGGACAGGGAATGAAAAACTGTTTTTT.